The rows below give T cell receptor beta chains drawn from one sample of a study of blood T cell repertoires in COVID-19. Repertoires were generated with immunoSEQ multiplex PCR, while TCRdb's copy carries only in-frame clones and drops some. The data hold approximately 110,000 clones, with around 86% observed a single time. The sequenced sample consisted of peripheral blood. The receptors here all came from a man aged 50-59 years with acute or convalescent COVID-19. CDR3s include the opening cysteine and the closing phenylalanine or tryptophan. D genes are given only for firm matches. Clone size appears in some rows only: once, few, many, or a class for an expanded clone.

J gene	D gene	CDR3 length	clone size	V gene	CDR3 DNA	CDR3 protein
TRBJ1-1	TRBD1	14	few	TRBV19	TGTGCCAGTAGTGTCGGACAGGGTAACACTGAAGCTTTCTTT	CASSVGQGNTEAFF
TRBJ1-2	-	14	-	TRBV27	TGTGCCAGCGCTCTGGGGGCAACCGGCTATGGCTACACCTTC	CASALGATGYGYTF
TRBJ1-5	-	16	few	TRBV3-1/TRBV3-2	TGTGCCAGCAGCCAAACGTCCGGGTTAGCCAATCAGCCCCAGCATTTT	CASSQTSGLANQPQHF
TRBJ2-5	-	13	-	TRBV29-1	TGCAGCGTTGATCCACACAGGGCGGAGACCCAGTACTTC	CSVDPHRAETQYF
TRBJ2-1	TRBD2	15	-	TRBV7-3	TGTGCCAGCAGCTTACAGCGGGGGGAATACAATGAGCAGTTCTTC	CASSLQRGEYNEQFF
TRBJ1-1	-	13	-	TRBV12-3/TRBV12-4	TGTGCCAGCTCCTTAAGACAGAACACTGAAGCTTTCTTT	CASSLRQNTEAFF
TRBJ2-6	-	15	-	TRBV7-2	TGTGCCAGCAGCTTGGAGGGCGCGGGGGCCAACGTCCTGACTTTC	CASSLEGAGANVLTF
TRBJ2-1	-	12	-	TRBV29-1	TGCAGCGTTGATAGCACATGGAATGAGCAGTTCTTC	CSVDSTWNEQFF
TRBJ2-1	TRBD2	20	-	TRBV11-3	TGTGCCAGCAGCTTAGGGGGACTAGCGGGAGCCTCCTCCCTTTACAATGAGCAGTTCTTC	CASSLGGLAGASSLYNEQFF
TRBJ2-5	-	14	-	TRBV7-7	TGTGCTAGCAGCTGGGACTTCCGACAAGAGACCCAGTACTTC	CASSWDFRQETQYF
TRBJ1-3	-	15	few	TRBV29-1	TGCAGCGTTGAAGCCCCGGGGAGGGCTGGAAACACCATATATTTT	CSVEAPGRAGNTIYF
TRBJ1-5	TRBD1	15	-	TRBV5-6	TGTGCCAGCAGCAAAGGACAGGGTCACAATCAGCCCCAGCATTTT	CASSKGQGHNQPQHF
TRBJ2-1	TRBD2	15	-	TRBV6-6	TGTGCCAGCACTCTTGGGAATAGCGGGGGGAATGAGCAGTTCTTC	CASTLGNSGGNEQFF
TRBJ1-5	TRBD1	15	few	TRBV3-1/TRBV3-2	TGTGCCAGCAGCCAAGGACAGGGCGGCCGTCGACCCCAGCATTTT	CASSQGQGGRRPQHF
TRBJ2-7	-	15	few	TRBV6-1	TGTGCCAGCAGTGAAGGAGTGGGACTGATCTACGAGCAGTACTTC	CASSEGVGLIYEQYF
TRBJ2-3	-	15	once	TRBV7-3	TGTGCCAGCAGCTTTCATCGGGAGCGCACAGATACGCAGTATTTT	CASSFHRERTDTQYF
TRBJ2-7	-	16	-	TRBV11-3	TGTGCCAGCAGACTAGGCGGGGGCGCGCCATCCTACGAGCAGTACTTC	CASRLGGGAPSYEQYF
TRBJ2-5	TRBD1	14	-	TRBV11-3	TGTGCCAGCAGCGCCGGACAGGTCCAAGAGACCCAGTACTTC	CASSAGQVQETQYF
TRBJ2-7	-	13	-	TRBV10-3	TGTGCCATCAGTGAGTCGATAGAGTACGAGCAGTACTTC	CAISESIEYEQYF
TRBJ1-5	TRBD1	14	-	TRBV2	TGTGCCAGCAGTGAAAGGGACAGAAGTCAGCCCCAGCATTTT	CASSERDRSQPQHF
TRBJ1-1	TRBD1	14	-	TRBV19	TGTGCCAGTATCCGGACAGGGATGAACACTGAAGCTTTCTTT	CASIRTGMNTEAFF
TRBJ1-3	-	14	-	TRBV7-2	TGTGCCAGCAGCTCCGGGCAGGGCGTAAACACCATATATTTT	CASSSGQGVNTIYF
TRBJ2-2	-	16	-	TRBV5-4	TGTGCCAGCAGCCGCCCTGGTTTCCGGGACACCGGGGAGCTGTTTTTT	CASSRPGFRDTGELFF
TRBJ1-1	TRBD1	13	once	TRBV6-5	TGTGCCAGCAGGAGGACAGGGAACACTGAAGCTTTCTTT	CASRRTGNTEAFF
TRBJ1-6	-	12	-	TRBV24-1	TGTGCCAGGGACACGTATCATTCACCCCTCCACTTT	CARDTYHSPLHF
TRBJ2-3	-	17	-	TRBV21-1	TGTGCCAGCAGCAAAGGGACTAGCGGGAGGGACACAGATACGCAGTATTTT	CASSKGTSGRDTDTQYF